Shown below are 11 T cell receptor beta chains from a single sample sequenced in a study of T cell responses to AZD1222 COVID-19 vaccine (dated by TCRdb to the early 2020s). The time point label on this specimen signifies: baseline before first vaccination. Library preparation used the immunoSEQ multiplex PCR assay. TCRdb mirrors the immuneACCESS table, restricted to in-frame sequences. Some clones are absent from its copies; in checked studies, under half trace to an unresolved V gene, and the reason for the others is unknown. The sample records about 120,000 clones, 80% to 90% of which are singletons. The ten most abundant clones make up 8% to 9.5% of the sample. This specimen was peripheral blood, taken on day 0 of AZD1222 vaccination. The source is an adult in good health.

This sequence joins TRBV9 and TRBJ2-3; 7 bases line up with TRBD2. V lost 0 bases, J lost 0 bases, and 4 bases stayed unmatched. This CDR3 contains 16 residues. CDR1 and CDR2 from the germline V gene are SGDLS and YYNGEE. CDR3 sequence: CASSVALAVSTDTQYF. CDR3 nucleotide sequence: TGTGCCAGCAGCGTAGCCCTAGCGGTAAGCACAGATACGCAGTATTTT.

The chain combines TRBV7-6 with TRBJ1-5; unclear D gene. V lost 0 bases, J lost 4 bases, and 4 bases lay in between. The CDR3 is made up of 13 amino acids. Germline V CDR1 and CDR2: SGHVS, FNYEAQ. The CDR3 DNA sequence: TGTGCCAGCAGCTTAGCGATGAATCAGCCCCAGCATTTT. Amino acids: CASSLAMNQPQHF.

This chain joins TRBV19 and TRBJ2-1; TRBD2 matches at 9 bases. CDR1 LNHDA and CDR2 SQIVND come from the germline V gene (reference sequence). Trimming cost V 4 bases and J 2 bases; bases outside gene matches: 3. CDR3 length equals 15 residues. The CDR3 DNA sequence: TGTGCCAGTAGTACCCCTAGCGGGGCCTACAATGAGCAGTTCTTC. It translates to CASSTPSGAYNEQFF.

In DNA, the CDR3 is TGTGCCAGCAGCCGGGACAGGGGGGAGACCCAGTACTTC. Its translation: CASSRDRGETQYF. The chain uses TRBV11-3 and TRBJ2-5, with 11 bases matching TRBD1. The germline CDR1 and CDR2 sequences are SGHNT and YENEEA. This CDR3 has 13 amino acids. The junction had 1 base not matched to a gene; V was cut back by 5 bases and J by 5 bases.

This chain uses TRBV5-1 with TRBJ2-1; D gene unclear. CDR1 and CDR2 (germline): SGHRS, YFSETQ. There are 13 residues in the CDR3. V was clipped by 3 bases and J by 7 bases, with 11 bases between them. CDR3 coding DNA: TGCGCCAGCAGCTCCCAGACGGCGAATGAGCAGTTCTTC. This translates into CASSSQTANEQFF. The full variable domain, with the rest looked up from reference TRBV5-1 and TRBJ2-1, is KAGVTQTPRYLIKTRGQQVTLSCSPISGHRSVSWYQQTPGQGLQFLFEYFSETQRNKGNFPGRFSGRQFSNSRSEMNVSTLELGDSALYLCASSSQTANEQFFGPGTRLTVL.

The chain is built from TRBV15 and TRBJ1-1; D uncertain. The CDR3 is 14 residues long. Germline lookup yields CDR1 LNHNV and CDR2 YYDKDF (reference sequence). Trimming took 0 bases from V and 4 from J, leaving 9 bases between them. CDR3 nucleotides: TGTGCCACCAGCAGAGATCTCGGCGGCACTGAAGCTTTCTTT. This translates into CATSRDLGGTEAFF.

The V call is TRBV18, the J call TRBJ1-2, with no clear D. The CDR3 is made up of 13 amino acids. V gave up 2 bases and J gave up 6 bases, with 10 bases separating them. Per germline, CDR1 KGHSH and CDR2 LQKENI. CDR3 residues: CASSPRTTHGYTF. The DNA for the CDR3 is TGTGCCAGCTCACCAAGAACAACCCATGGCTACACCTTC.

This clone has just one count. The chain is built from TRBV15 and TRBJ2-7, with 7 bases matching TRBD1. Germline V gives CDR1 LNHNV, CDR2 YYDKDF (reference sequence). The CDR3 is 14 residues long. Trimming cost V 5 bases and J 3 bases; bases outside gene matches: 7. The CDR3 DNA reads TGTGCCACCAGCCCGACAGGGCCTAACTACGAGCAGTACTTC. This gives the protein CATSPTGPNYEQYF.

This clone came up a few times. DNA of the CDR3: TGTGCCAGCAACCTCATGGGGGGGCGGACCGGGGAGCTGTTTTTT. This codes for CASNLMGGRTGELFF. V is TRBV28 and J is TRBJ2-2; a weak D match, TRBD2 (7 bases). The CDR3 has 15 amino acids. The V gene lost 7 bases and the J gene lost 5 bases, with 17 bases spanning the gap. CDR1 is MDHEN and CDR2 is SYDVKM in the germline V gene. Using reference TRBV28 and TRBJ2-2 for the parts outside the CDR3, the full variable domain is DVKVTQSSRYLVKRTGEKVFLECVQDMDHENMFWYRQDPGLGLRLIYFSYDVKMKEKGDIPEGYSVSREKKERFSLILESASTNQTSMYLCASNLMGGRTGELFFGEGSRLTVL.

J is TRBJ1-2 and V is TRBV10-3; possibly TRBD1 for D (5 bases). The V and J ends lost 0 bases and 7 bases respectively, with 9 bases between them. CDR1 is ENHRY, CDR2 SYGVKD, per germline. The CDR3 runs 13 residues. CDR3 DNA sequence: TGTGCCATCAGTGAGTCGCTGGGGGGTGGCTACACCTTC. It yields the protein CAISESLGGGYTF.

J is TRBJ1-4 and V is TRBV7-9; D is perhaps TRBD1 (6 bases). Deletions cut 6 bases from V and 7 bases from J, with 18 bases between. The V gene's germline CDR1 is SEHNR and CDR2 FQNEAQ (reference sequence). The CDR3 length is 15 residues. Here the CDR3 DNA reads TGTGCCAGCAGTCCCCGCGGGGGCGGGATTGAAAAACTGTTTTTT. Its protein product is CASSPRGGGIEKLFF.